The rows below give T cell receptor beta chains drawn from one sample of a study of blood T cell repertoires in COVID-19. Some clones are missing from TCRdb's copy, which holds only in-frame ones; the method was immunoSEQ multiplex PCR. This table holds some 41,000 clones, approximately 83% found once. The source material was peripheral blood. The source of these receptors is a man between 40 and 49 years old with active COVID-19. Both conserved end residues are part of each CDR3. A D gene is named only where the DNA matches it firmly. Some rows mark clone size as missing; the rest say once, few, many or name a class of expanded clone.

abundance: .; v_gene: TRBV6-1; d_gene: TRBD2; j_gene: TRBJ2-7; CDR3aa: CASSDDPITSDPYEQYF; CDR3nt: TGTGCCAGCAGTGACGACCCGATTACTAGCGACCCCTACGAGCAGTACTTC
abundance: .; v_gene: TRBV7-6; d_gene: TRBD1; j_gene: TRBJ2-7; CDR3aa: CASTQGRTGGAGYEQYF; CDR3nt: TGTGCCAGCACCCAAGGGAGGACAGGGGGCGCCGGATACGAGCAGTACTTC
abundance: .; v_gene: TRBV10-3; d_gene: TRBD1; j_gene: TRBJ1-6; CDR3aa: CAITRQGNSPLHF; CDR3nt: TGTGCCATCACTCGACAGGGGAATTCACCCCTCCACTTT
abundance: .; v_gene: TRBV19; d_gene: .; j_gene: TRBJ1-5; CDR3aa: CASSRRADSNQPQHF; CDR3nt: TGTGCCAGTAGTAGGAGGGCCGATAGCAATCAGCCCCAGCATTTT
abundance: .; v_gene: TRBV5-1; d_gene: .; j_gene: TRBJ2-7; CDR3aa: CASSPQGIHEQYF; CDR3nt: TGCGCCAGCAGCCCACAGGGCATCCACGAGCAGTACTTC
abundance: .; v_gene: TRBV10-2; d_gene: .; j_gene: TRBJ1-1; CDR3aa: CASSDYTGMNTEAFF; CDR3nt: TGCGCCAGCAGTGATTATACAGGCATGAACACTGAAGCTTTCTTT
abundance: .; v_gene: TRBV9; d_gene: .; j_gene: TRBJ1-1; CDR3aa: CASSPLADDAAFF; CDR3nt: TGTGCCAGCAGCCCACTAGCGGACGACGCCGCTTTCTTT
abundance: .; v_gene: TRBV7-3; d_gene: .; j_gene: TRBJ2-1; CDR3aa: CASSQGGPGLASNEQFF; CDR3nt: TGTGCCAGCAGTCAGGGGGGTCCGGGACTTGCGAGTAATGAGCAGTTCTTC
abundance: .; v_gene: TRBV5-1; d_gene: .; j_gene: TRBJ1-4; CDR3aa: CASSPSGATNEKLFF; CDR3nt: TGCGCCAGCAGCCCCTCGGGGGCAACTAATGAAAAACTGTTTTTT
abundance: .; v_gene: TRBV4-2; d_gene: TRBD2; j_gene: TRBJ2-1; CDR3aa: CASSQEQASGFNEQFF; CDR3nt: TGTGCCAGCAGCCAAGAACAGGCTAGCGGGTTCAATGAGCAGTTCTTC
abundance: .; v_gene: TRBV19; d_gene: .; j_gene: TRBJ2-2; CDR3aa: CASRVGYRNTGELFF; CDR3nt: TGTGCCAGTAGAGTCGGGTATCGGAACACCGGGGAGCTGTTTTTT
abundance: .; v_gene: TRBV6-4; d_gene: TRBD2; j_gene: TRBJ2-1; CDR3aa: CASSGLAGGNEQFF; CDR3nt: TGTGCCAGCAGTGGACTAGCGGGAGGCAATGAGCAGTTCTTC
abundance: .; v_gene: TRBV7-9; d_gene: TRBD2; j_gene: TRBJ2-1; CDR3aa: CASSPVGGYNEQFF; CDR3nt: TGTGCCAGCAGCCCGGTGGGGGGGTACAATGAGCAGTTCTTC
abundance: .; v_gene: TRBV11-2; d_gene: .; j_gene: TRBJ2-5; CDR3aa: CASTRQTAPQETQYF; CDR3nt: TGTGCCAGCACCCGACAGACTGCCCCGCAAGAGACCCAGTACTTC
abundance: .; v_gene: TRBV15; d_gene: TRBD2; j_gene: TRBJ2-7; CDR3aa: CATSRVELAASYEQYF; CDR3nt: TGTGCCACCAGCAGAGTTGAACTAGCGGCTTCCTACGAGCAGTACTTC
abundance: .; v_gene: TRBV10-3; d_gene: .; j_gene: TRBJ2-2; CDR3aa: CAISMTGTGELFF; CDR3nt: TGTGCCATCAGCATGACAGGCACCGGGGAGCTGTTTTTT
abundance: .; v_gene: TRBV5-8; d_gene: .; j_gene: TRBJ2-5; CDR3aa: CASSLGGSANPYQETQYF; CDR3nt: TGTGCCAGCAGCCTCGGAGGTAGCGCGAACCCGTACCAAGAGACCCAGTACTTC
abundance: .; v_gene: TRBV7-9; d_gene: TRBD2; j_gene: TRBJ2-5; CDR3aa: CASSQVRTSGQETQYF; CDR3nt: TGTGCCAGCAGCCAAGTCCGGACTAGCGGGCAAGAGACCCAGTACTTC
abundance: .; v_gene: TRBV4-2; d_gene: TRBD2; j_gene: TRBJ2-5; CDR3aa: CASSQDPPSGAVHETQYF; CDR3nt: TGTGCCAGCAGCCAAGACCCCCCTAGCGGGGCTGTGCATGAGACCCAGTACTTC
abundance: .; v_gene: TRBV11-2; d_gene: .; j_gene: TRBJ1-5; CDR3aa: CATQLLSNQPQHF; CDR3nt: TGTGCCACCCAACTACTTAGCAATCAGCCCCAGCATTTT
abundance: .; v_gene: TRBV5-4; d_gene: .; j_gene: TRBJ1-2; CDR3aa: CASSLGTATNYGYTF; CDR3nt: TGTGCCAGCAGCTTGGGGACAGCAACTAACTATGGCTACACCTTC
abundance: few; v_gene: TRBV28; d_gene: TRBD2; j_gene: TRBJ2-7; CDR3aa: CASSLLGASGGYEQYF; CDR3nt: TGTGCCAGCAGTTTATTAGGGGCTAGCGGGGGTTACGAGCAGTACTTC
abundance: .; v_gene: TRBV12-3/TRBV12-4; d_gene: .; j_gene: TRBJ1-1; CDR3aa: CASSVRDTEAFF; CDR3nt: TGTGCCAGCAGCGTTAGAGATACTGAAGCTTTCTTT
abundance: .; v_gene: TRBV16; d_gene: TRBD1; j_gene: TRBJ1-1; CDR3aa: CASSHPLWDRASGTEAFF; CDR3nt: TGTGCCAGCAGCCATCCCCTCTGGGACAGGGCCTCGGGCACTGAAGCTTTCTTT
abundance: .; v_gene: TRBV18; d_gene: .; j_gene: TRBJ2-1; CDR3aa: CASSPPSRSRRGEFF; CDR3nt: TGTGCCAGCTCACCACCGAGTCGTTCTCGTCGGGGAGAGTTCTTC
abundance: .; v_gene: TRBV7-6; d_gene: TRBD1; j_gene: TRBJ2-7; CDR3aa: CASSPDRGREQYF; CDR3nt: TGTGCCAGCAGCCCAGACAGGGGACGCGAGCAGTACTTC
abundance: few; v_gene: TRBV19; d_gene: .; j_gene: TRBJ1-1; CDR3aa: CASSIWPGNTEAFF; CDR3nt: TGTGCCAGTAGTATCTGGCCGGGAAACACTGAAGCTTTCTTT
abundance: .; v_gene: TRBV6-4; d_gene: TRBD2; j_gene: TRBJ2-1; CDR3aa: CASSGIAGEPEQFF; CDR3nt: TGTGCCAGCAGTGGCATAGCGGGAGAGCCTGAGCAGTTCTTC
abundance: .; v_gene: TRBV14; d_gene: TRBD2; j_gene: TRBJ2-1; CDR3aa: CASSQRASGRGSLYNEQFF; CDR3nt: TGTGCCAGCAGCCAAAGGGCTAGCGGGAGGGGGTCGCTATACAATGAGCAGTTCTTC
abundance: .; v_gene: TRBV7-3; d_gene: .; j_gene: TRBJ2-1; CDR3aa: CASSSPLYNEQFF; CDR3nt: TGTGCCAGCAGCTCTCCTCTTTACAATGAGCAGTTCTTC
abundance: .; v_gene: TRBV3-1/TRBV3-2; d_gene: .; j_gene: TRBJ1-5; CDR3aa: CASSQGDTNQPQHF; CDR3nt: TGTGCCAGCAGCCAAGGCGACACGAATCAGCCCCAGCATTTT
abundance: .; v_gene: TRBV28; d_gene: TRBD2; j_gene: TRBJ2-7; CDR3aa: CASKLAGGPYEQYF; CDR3nt: TGTGCCAGCAAACTAGCGGGAGGACCATACGAGCAGTACTTC
abundance: .; v_gene: TRBV19; d_gene: TRBD2; j_gene: TRBJ2-1; CDR3aa: CASSLTTLAGVTYNEQFF; CDR3nt: TGTGCCAGTAGCCTAACAACTTTAGCGGGAGTGACCTACAATGAGCAGTTCTTC
abundance: .; v_gene: TRBV19; d_gene: .; j_gene: TRBJ1-5; CDR3aa: CASSYIRGNQPQHF; CDR3nt: TGTGCCAGTAGTTATATACGGGGCAATCAGCCCCAGCATTTT
abundance: .; v_gene: TRBV19; d_gene: .; j_gene: TRBJ1-2; CDR3aa: CASRREGNYGYTF; CDR3nt: TGTGCCAGCCGCCGGGAGGGTAACTATGGCTACACCTTC
abundance: .; v_gene: TRBV29-1; d_gene: .; j_gene: TRBJ2-3; CDR3aa: CSVEAGSTDTQYF; CDR3nt: TGCAGCGTTGAAGCGGGAAGCACAGATACGCAGTATTTT
abundance: .; v_gene: TRBV18; d_gene: .; j_gene: TRBJ1-1; CDR3aa: CASSQLSTTEAFF; CDR3nt: TGTGCCAGCTCTCAACTATCCACCACTGAAGCTTTCTTT
abundance: .; v_gene: TRBV9; d_gene: .; j_gene: TRBJ2-7; CDR3aa: CASSVGQGGYEQYF; CDR3nt: TGTGCCAGCAGCGTTGGGCAGGGGGGCTACGAGCAGTACTTC
abundance: .; v_gene: TRBV3-1/TRBV3-2; d_gene: TRBD1; j_gene: TRBJ2-5; CDR3aa: CASSPQGAQETQYF; CDR3nt: TGTGCCAGCAGCCCACAGGGGGCCCAAGAGACCCAGTACTTC
abundance: .; v_gene: TRBV7-3; d_gene: .; j_gene: TRBJ2-2; CDR3aa: CASRPTSSNGELFF; CDR3nt: TGTGCCAGCAGACCTACTAGCTCCAACGGGGAGCTGTTTTTT
abundance: once; v_gene: TRBV5-4; d_gene: TRBD2; j_gene: TRBJ2-7; CDR3aa: CASSKGLAELGEQYF; CDR3nt: TGTGCCAGCAGCAAGGGACTAGCGGAACTCGGAGAGCAGTACTTC
abundance: .; v_gene: TRBV10-2; d_gene: .; j_gene: TRBJ2-7; CDR3aa: CASSDAEQLIPYEQYF; CDR3nt: TGCGCCAGCAGTGACGCTGAACAGCTAATTCCCTACGAGCAGTACTTC
abundance: .; v_gene: TRBV11-2; d_gene: .; j_gene: TRBJ2-5; CDR3aa: CASSYDRTGGDWETQYF; CDR3nt: TGTGCCAGCAGCTACGACAGGACGGGTGGTGATTGGGAGACCCAGTACTTC